This T cell receptor beta chain was documented in a study of T cell responses to AZD1222 COVID-19 vaccine. General study points: The donors showed a predominance of white British ancestry and of females, with possible underestimation of clonal diversity.

TCRdb's table, derived via immunoSEQ multiplex PCR, lists solely in-frame clones and lacks some. The data show approximately 140,000 clones, 80% to 90% seen once. The CDR3 sequence is 13 residues long. CDR1 SGHTA and CDR2 FQGNSA come from the germline V gene. The V and J ends lost 1 base and 7 bases respectively, with 10 bases between them. A note on this clone: Its antigen is unknown.

This sequence joins TRBV7-2 and TRBJ1-2, with D maybe TRBD1 (5 bases). The receptor's source is an adult in good health. The starting material was peripheral blood, obtained on day 0 of AZD1222 vaccination. CDR3 nucleotides: TGTGCCAGCAGCTTAGGGGAACAGGTTGGCTACACCTTC. Translated, it gives CASSLGEQVGYTF.